The present TCR beta chain was sequenced within a study of T-cell memory formation after mild COVID-19. General study points: There were some responding clones in pre-infection memory, which suggested that cross-reactive memory had joined. Later expanders leaned CD4+, whereas clones that contracted between day 15 and 85 were balanced CD4/CD8. Largely, contracting CD4+ clones fell within CM and EM, and contracting CD8+ clones within EMRA. SARS-CoV-2 specificity of second-wave clones peaking day 37 was unconfirmed.

Comment on this clonotype: Its specificity is not known.

CDR1 and CDR2 (germline): LGHNA, YSLEER. This CDR3 contains 15 residues. V dropped 0 bases and J dropped 5 bases, with 13 bases sitting between them. MiXCR, run by TCRdb on the 5' RACE reads, gives a single entry per CDR3 protein. The data contain 250,000 or so distinct CDR3 sequences, 15% to 20% of them seen just once; the ten biggest clones take up 23%. The clonotype originates from a young man who had mild COVID-19 (a few samples of this study predate the infection). Cell type and time point are not known. Material: PBMCs or a T cell subset sorted from them (not recorded which). J is TRBJ1-2 and V is TRBV4-3; D gene unclear. As DNA, the CDR3 is TGCGCCAGCAGCCAAGACTTACTTGAGCGGTATGGCTACACCTTC. Protein product: CASSQDLLERYGYTF.